The 11 T cell receptor beta chains below all came from one sample that was sequenced in a study of blood T cell repertoires in COVID-19. Here immunoSEQ multiplex PCR was the method, and the copy in TCRdb shows in-frame clones only, minus some. The sample shows approximately 120,000 clones, about 82% of them seen only once. The sample consisted of peripheral blood. Receptor source: a human donor in a cohort sampled during active COVID-19.

The table lists this clone with a few counts. The rearrangement links TRBV19 to TRBJ1-2; D is perhaps TRBD1 (6 bases). This CDR3 contains 13 residues. V lost 8 bases and J lost 0, with 10 bases in between. CDR1 and CDR2 (germline): LNHDA, SQIVND (reference sequence). CDR3 nucleotide sequence: TGTGCCAGTGCCCGGACAGCTAACTATGGCTACACCTTC. This sequence encodes CASARTANYGYTF. Variable domain in full (rest from reference TRBV19 and TRBJ1-2): DGGITQSPKYLFRKEGQNVTLSCEQNLNHDAMYWYRQDPGQGLRLIYYSQIVNDFQKGDIAEGYSVSREKKESFPLTVTSAQKNPTAFYLCASARTANYGYTFGSGTRLTVV.

This clone has a single count. The J gene is TRBJ2-5, the V gene TRBV7-9; 12 bases agree with TRBD2. The V segment lost 4 bases and the J segment 0 bases; nucleotides outside the gene matches: 6. CDR3 length: 17 amino acids. Germline assignment: CDR1 SEHNR and CDR2 FQNEAQ (reference sequence). CDR3 residues: CASSSTGTSGYQETQYF. CDR3 nucleotides: TGTGCCAGCAGCTCAACTGGGACTAGCGGGTACCAAGAGACCCAGTACTTC.

V usage is TRBV18 and J usage is TRBJ2-5; D is possibly TRBD1 (6 bases). The CDR3 contains 13 residues. Trimming pared 6 bases from V and 10 bases from J, leaving 18 bases between. Germline CDR1 reads KGHSH; CDR2 reads LQKENI. The CDR3 loop is CASSPGTTPFQYF. The CDR3 nucleotides are TGTGCCAGCTCCCCCGGGACAACCCCGTTCCAGTACTTC.

V is TRBV7-2 and J is TRBJ1-4, with D unclear. Trimming shortened V by 1 base and J by 0 bases, and 9 bases separated the two germline ends. Per the germline V gene, CDR1 is SGHTA and CDR2 is FQGNSA. There are 16 residues in the CDR3. The CDR3 is CASSLGLPSTNEKLFF. CDR3 in DNA: TGTGCCAGCAGCTTAGGACTCCCGTCAACTAATGAAAAACTGTTTTTT.

This clone has only one observation. The chain recombines TRBV5-1 with TRBJ2-1; possibly TRBD2 for D (5 bases). Germline loops: CDR1 SGHRS, CDR2 YFSETQ. Trimming removed 4 bases from V and 2 bases from J, with 16 bases in between. The CDR3 is 16 residues long. The CDR3 coding sequence is TGCGCCAGCAGCCCAGACGGGATCCTACCCTACAATGAGCAGTTCTTC. Protein sequence: CASSPDGILPYNEQFF.

This chain links TRBV7-9 with TRBJ1-4; D perhaps matches TRBD1 (6 bases). V lost 1 base to trimming and J lost 6 bases, with 15 bases between them. The CDR3 spans 16 residues. Germline lookup yields CDR1 SEHNR and CDR2 FQNEAQ (reference sequence). The CDR3 region is CASSLGEQGRDEKLFF. CDR3 coding DNA: TGTGCCAGCAGCTTAGGGGAACAGGGTCGAGATGAAAAACTGTTTTTT.

This sequence joins TRBV10-3 and TRBJ2-7; D might be TRBD1 (5 bases). The length of the CDR3 is 18 residues. With 1 base removed from V and 3 bases from J, the gap between germline ends came to 22 bases. Germline loops: CDR1 ENHRY, CDR2 SYGVKD. CDR3 sequence (DNA): TGTGCCATCAGTGAGTTGACAGTTTTAAGGAGCACTGGCTACGAGCAGTACTTC. Protein product: CAISELTVLRSTGYEQYF.

The chain carries TRBV28 and TRBJ2-4; D is unclear. Germline CDR1 reads MDHEN; CDR2 reads SYDVKM. The CDR3 has 9 amino acids. Trimming cost V 10 bases and J 13 bases, with 11 bases left between them. In DNA, the CDR3 is TGTGCCATCACGAGGCGACAGTACTTC. This encodes CAITRRQYF.

This clone was seen repeatedly, ten times or more. The chain joins TRBV5-5 to TRBJ1-1; tentative D call: TRBD1 (5 bases). V was clipped by 4 bases and J by 4 bases, with 17 bases between them. The germline CDR1 and CDR2 sequences are SGHKS and YYEKEE (reference sequence). This CDR3 has 15 residues. In DNA form, the CDR3 reads TGTGCCAGCAGCCAGACGGACGGGGGGAGCACTGAAGCTTTCTTT. Translated, it gives CASSQTDGGSTEAFF.

The genes are TRBV5-6 and TRBJ1-5; TRBD1 might be the D (6 bases). CDR1 is SGHDT, CDR2 YYEEEE, per germline. The CDR3 is made up of 13 amino acids. V was cut by 3 bases and J by 7 bases, with 11 bases left in between. The CDR3 DNA reads TGTGCCAGCAGCTCCAGGGGTGGACAGCCCCAGCATTTT. Translation gives CASSSRGGQPQHF.

The rearrangement joins TRBV3-1 (or the pseudogene TRBV3-2) to TRBJ2-1; no definite D call. Germline loops: CDR1 LGHDT, CDR2 YNNKEL (reference sequence). The CDR3 has 12 residues. Trimming took 2 bases from V and 6 from J, leaving 5 bases between them. DNA for the CDR3: TGTGCCAGCAGCCAAAATCGCAATGAGCAGTTCTTC. Amino acid sequence: CASSQNRNEQFF.